These 18 T cell receptor beta chains were sequenced from one sample in a study of CD8 T cells in Susac syndrome. Random hexamers served to reverse transcribe roughly 0.5 to 1 ug RNA. Each CDR3 protein gets one entry after TCRdb re-called the immunoSEQ multiplex PCR reads with MiXCR. The sample yields roughly 130,000 distinct CDR3 sequences, about 95% seen once. Sequenced input: CD4+ T cells from PBMCs. The receptors derive from a human donor in good health.

This chain connects TRBV7-8 to TRBJ2-1, with 8 bases fitting TRBD2. CDR1 and CDR2 from the germline V gene are SGHVS and FQNEAQ. The CDR3 has 16 amino acids. Germline trimming cut 2 bases from V and 4 bases from J; bases unmatched to any gene: 7. CDR3 sequence reads: CASSLLGSGTYNEQFF. The DNA for the CDR3 is TGTGCCAGCAGCTTACTTGGTAGCGGGACATACAATGAGCAGTTCTTC.

This clonotype was recorded a few times. The chain is built from TRBV27 and TRBJ1-1; no clear D. CDR3 length: 12 residues. V lost 2 bases to trimming and J lost 5 bases, with 6 bases between them. Germline V gives CDR1 MNHEY, CDR2 SMNVEV (reference sequence). This CDR3 reads CASSLSGTEAFF. CDR3 sequence (DNA): TGTGCCAGCAGTTTAAGTGGGACTGAAGCTTTCTTT.

The chain has TRBV5-1 and TRBJ1-1; D possibly corresponds to TRBD1 (5 bases). The CDR3 covers 15 residues. Germline V gene lookup returns CDR1 SGHRS and CDR2 YFSETQ. The ends were cut back, 3 bases at V and 8 bases at J, with 20 bases in the middle. DNA of the CDR3: TGCGCCAGCAGCTCCGGGACCTATCCCCCGGCGGAAGCTTTCTTT. This sequence encodes CASSSGTYPPAEAFF.

V is TRBV29-1 and J is TRBJ2-2; D ambiguous. Germline CDR1 is SQVTM and CDR2 is ANQGSEA. Trimming removed 1 base from V and 0 bases from J, with 6 bases in between. The CDR3 is 14 amino acids. The CDR3 protein is CSVEGASNTGELFF. As DNA, the CDR3 is TGCAGCGTTGAAGGGGCATCGAACACCGGGGAGCTGTTTTTT.

The chain has TRBV7-2 and TRBJ1-4; the match to TRBD1 covers 7 bases. J gave up 4 bases and V 0 bases, and 8 bases lay outside the gene matches. CDR3 length: 17 amino acids. Germline V gives CDR1 SGHTA, CDR2 FQGNSA. The CDR3 sequence is CASSLAPQDRLNEKLFF. The CDR3 nucleotides are TGTGCCAGCAGCTTAGCCCCCCAGGACAGGCTTAATGAAAAACTGTTTTTT.

The chain has TRBV30 and TRBJ1-2; the D is unclear. This CDR3 has 14 amino acids. Germline assignment: CDR1 GTSNPN and CDR2 SVGIG (reference sequence). V lost 0 bases and J 3 bases, leaving 11 bases between the germline ends. CDR3 coding DNA: TGTGCCTGGAGTGTACTTCCCCGAGACTATGGCTACACCTTC. It encodes CAWSVLPRDYGYTF.

The chain combines TRBV6-1 with TRBJ2-6, with 9 bases aligning to TRBD1. Trimming at V came to 7 bases and at J to 0 bases, leaving 7 bases not matched to a gene. Per germline, CDR1 MNHNS and CDR2 SASEGT. This CDR3 comprises 17 residues. The CDR3 region is CASTRTGDHSGANVLTF. The CDR3 nucleotides are TGTGCCAGCACCAGGACAGGGGACCACTCTGGGGCCAACGTCCTGACTTTC.

The genes are TRBV29-1 and TRBJ2-7; D tentatively reads TRBD1 or TRBD2 (5 bases each). The CDR3 is made up of 12 amino acids. Per germline, CDR1 SQVTM and CDR2 ANQGSEA. The V and J ends lost 7 bases and 3 bases respectively, with 13 bases between them. The CDR3 spells CSAREGVYEQYF. As DNA, the CDR3 is TGCAGCGCGAGGGAAGGGGTCTACGAGCAGTACTTC.

The chain is built from TRBV5-1 and TRBJ2-1; TRBD2 matches 10 bases. Germline trimming cut 7 bases from V and 7 bases from J; bases unmatched to any gene: 8. The CDR3 is 14 residues long. From germline, CDR1 is SGHRS and CDR2 YFSETQ. CDR3 region: CASALAGPENEQFF. The CDR3 DNA reads as TGCGCCAGCGCACTAGCGGGACCAGAAAATGAGCAGTTCTTC.

The chain couples TRBV30 to TRBJ1-1, with a tentative D call TRBD1 (5 bases). This CDR3 is 18 amino acids long. The V and J ends lost 0 bases and 1 base respectively, with 21 bases between them. The V gene's germline CDR1 is GTSNPN and CDR2 SVGIG (reference sequence). DNA of the CDR3: TGTGCCTGGAGTGTAGGCCCCCTTGGTGGAGGGGCGAACACTGAAGCTTTCTTT. Translation gives CAWSVGPLGGGANTEAFF.

CDR3: CATSDLGGNNEQFF. The DNA of the CDR3 is TGTGCCACCAGTGACTTGGGGGGGAACAATGAGCAGTTCTTC. This sequence joins TRBV24-1 and TRBJ2-1; TRBD2 matches 7 bases. Germline V gives CDR1 KGHDR, CDR2 SFDVKD. V was clipped by 4 bases and J by 5 bases; unmatched bases: 4. The CDR3 sequence is 14 residues long.

The chain recombines TRBV11-2 with TRBJ1-4; no clear D. V dropped 1 base and J dropped 0 bases, with 3 bases sitting between them. Germline CDR1 SGHAT, CDR2 FQNNGV. The CDR3 is 14 residues long. The CDR3 sequence: CASSLGSTNEKLFF. The CDR3 coding sequence is TGTGCCAGCAGCTTAGGCTCAACTAATGAAAAACTGTTTTTT.

The CDR3 region is CASSLFQVHGNEQFF. The DNA for the CDR3 is TGTGCCAGCAGTTTATTTCAAGTGCATGGCAATGAGCAGTTCTTC. V is TRBV2 and J is TRBJ2-1; D not resolved. Trimming removed 5 bases from V and 6 bases from J, with 17 bases in between. The CDR3 consists of 15 residues. Germline CDR1 and CDR2: SNHLY and FYNNEI.

This chain links TRBV7-9 with TRBJ2-7; 11 bases are shared with TRBD1. The CDR3 has 15 amino acids. CDR1 is SEHNR and CDR2 is FQNEAQ in the germline V gene (reference sequence). V shed 4 bases, J shed 3 bases, and the junction held 5 bases outside the gene matches. DNA of the CDR3: TGTGCCAGCAGCTCCGGACAGGGGGCTTACTACGAGCAGTACTTC. It specifies CASSSGQGAYYEQYF. Full variable domain (missing parts from reference TRBV7-9 and TRBJ2-7): DTGVSQNPRHKITKRGQNVTFRCDPISEHNRLYWYRQTLGQGPEFLTYFQNEAQLEKSRLLSDRFSAERPKGSFSTLEIQRTEQGDSAMYLCASSSGQGAYYEQYFGPGTRLTVT.

The CDR3 DNA sequence: TGTGCCAGCAGCACCGGGACTAGCGGCGTTGGTGAGCAGTACTTC. It encodes CASSTGTSGVGEQYF. This chain joins TRBV11-2 and TRBJ2-7; 11 bases fit TRBD2. The CDR3 covers 15 residues. V lost 5 bases, J lost 7 bases, and 10 bases stayed unmatched. Per the germline V gene, CDR1 is SGHAT and CDR2 is FQNNGV.

This clonotype was seen a few times. The chain links TRBV20-1 to TRBJ2-7; D remains unclear. In germline, CDR1 is DFQATT, CDR2 SNEGSKA (reference sequence). The CDR3 extends over 12 amino acids. V was cut by 1 base and J by 0 bases, with 4 bases left in between. The DNA for the CDR3 is TGCAGTGCTAGAGCGGGCTCCTACGAGCAGTACTTC. Translation gives CSARAGSYEQYF.

The gene calls are TRBV7-9 and TRBJ2-7, with 12 bases fitting TRBD2. This CDR3 contains 15 residues. Germline trimming cut 5 bases from V and 5 bases from J; bases unmatched to any gene: 7. Germline CDR1 and CDR2: SEHNR and FQNEAQ (reference sequence). The DNA of the CDR3 is TGTGCCAGCAGCCCCCAGTGGACTAGCGGGAACGAGCAGTACTTC. Its translation: CASSPQWTSGNEQYF. The full variable domain, with the rest looked up from reference TRBV7-9 and TRBJ2-7, is DTGVSQNPRHKITKRGQNVTFRCDPISEHNRLYWYRQTLGQGPEFLTYFQNEAQLEKSRLLSDRFSAERPKGSFSTLEIQRTEQGDSAMYLCASSPQWTSGNEQYFGPGTRLTVT.

Only one count was recorded for this clonotype. The gene calls are TRBV2 and TRBJ2-7, with D tentatively TRBD1 (5 bases). The germline CDR1 and CDR2 sequences are SNHLY and FYNNEI. This CDR3 is 14 amino acids long. V was pared by 7 bases and J by 6 bases, with 19 bases between. DNA of the CDR3: TGTGCCAGCATCTCCCAGGGCCGATTTAGCGAGCAGTACTTC. Its protein product is CASISQGRFSEQYF. The variable domain in full, completed from reference TRBV2 and TRBJ2-7, reads EPEVTQTPSHQVTQMGQEVILRCVPISNHLYFYWYRQILGQKVEFLVSFYNNEISEKSEIFDDQFSVERPDGSNFTLKIRSTKLEDSAMYFCASISQGRFSEQYFGPGTRLTVT.